What follows describes a single TCR beta chain. Original handling: Reference gene primer amplification gave estimated nucleated cell counts. Libraries were prepared by immunoSEQ multiplex PCR; TCRdb keeps only in-frame clonotypes and omits some of them. V and J calls and clone size are given by that table; D and trimming were obtained from the DNA. Among some 250,000 clones listed, 70% to 90% were seen once. The data derive from a study of blood T cell repertoires in COVID-19. About the study: Material from acute and convalescent COVID-19 was sourced from the United States, Italy and Spain. Sources were T cells, B-cell-depleted T cells, or PBMCs; the material itself was cDNA or gDNA.

The germline V gene encodes CDR1 SEHNR and CDR2 FQNEAQ (reference sequence). V was clipped by 0 bases and J by 8 bases, with 10 bases between them. CDR3 size: 13 residues. The sequenced material came from peripheral blood. The sequence was obtained from a woman in her 70s with active or convalescent COVID-19. The chain combines TRBV7-9 with TRBJ1-2, with D hard to call. The CDR3 protein is CASSLASSPGYTF. The CDR3 region has the DNA TGTGCCAGCAGCTTAGCCTCTAGTCCCGGCTACACCTTC.